The entry that follows covers one TCR beta chain sequence. The repertoire was sequenced with immunoSEQ multiplex PCR; TCRdb's copy has only in-frame clones and lacks some. The table shows 110,000 to 150,000 clones, with over 90% occurring only once. The data were taken from a study of T cell responses to AZD1222 COVID-19 vaccine. CDR3 length: 11 amino acids. The germline gives CDR1 DFQATT, CDR2 SNEGSKA (reference sequence). The V end was cut by 3 bases, the J end by 8 bases, with 10 bases between. The TCR sequence derives from an adult in good health. The source was peripheral blood, collected on day 0 of AZD1222 vaccination. The chain employs TRBV20-1 and TRBJ1-2; no definite D call. The CDR3 DNA is TGCAGTGCTAGGTCCCCGAGGGGCTACACCTTC. This encodes CSARSPRGYTF.